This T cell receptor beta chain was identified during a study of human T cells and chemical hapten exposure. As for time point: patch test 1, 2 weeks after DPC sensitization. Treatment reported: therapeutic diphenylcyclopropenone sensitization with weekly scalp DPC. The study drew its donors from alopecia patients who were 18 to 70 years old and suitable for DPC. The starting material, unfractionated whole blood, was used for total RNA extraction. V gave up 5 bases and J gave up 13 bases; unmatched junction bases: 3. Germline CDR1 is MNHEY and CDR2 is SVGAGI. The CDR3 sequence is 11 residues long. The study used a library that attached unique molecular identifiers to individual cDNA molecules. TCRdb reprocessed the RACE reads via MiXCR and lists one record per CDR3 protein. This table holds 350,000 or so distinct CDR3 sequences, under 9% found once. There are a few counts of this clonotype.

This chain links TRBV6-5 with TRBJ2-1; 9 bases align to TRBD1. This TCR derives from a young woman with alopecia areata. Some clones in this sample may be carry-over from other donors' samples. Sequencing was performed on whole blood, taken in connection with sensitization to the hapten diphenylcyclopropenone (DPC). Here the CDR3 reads CASSRDRDQFF. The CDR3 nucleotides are TGTGCCAGCAGTAGGGACAGGGACCAGTTCTTC.